This T cell receptor beta chain was captured by sequencing in a study of regulatory T cells in long-lasting Graves disease. Whole-study results and caveats: Repertoires from persistent disease leaned toward TRBV28, TRBJ1-2 and TRBJ2-5.

The authors built TCR beta libraries using iRepertoire HTBI primers and Arm-PCR of CDR3 regions. Each CDR3 protein gets one entry after TCRdb re-called the multiplex PCR reads with MiXCR. This repertoire shows 200,000 to 250,000 distinct CDR3 sequences, less than 20% found once; its top ten account for approximately 12%. A note on this clonotype: Its antigen is unidentified.

Sample time point: newly diagnosed GD, antithyroid drugs for less than 3 months. TCR sequences were obtained from RNA taken from PBMCs. The patients included were those that came from an endocrinology department in Xi'an, China. CDR1 and CDR2 (germline): LNHDA, SQIVND (reference sequence). The ends were cut back, 6 bases at V and 3 bases at J, with 10 bases in the middle. CDR3 length: 13 amino acids. The same data also went into a second study, on T cells in Graves' hyperthyroidism and ophthalmopathy. Per that paper: The HTBI primer set was used in a first-round RT-PCR of the TCR CDR3.

The input for sequencing was peripheral blood mononuclear cells (PBMCs), taken at new diagnosis, from a patient treated with antithyroid drugs. The chain employs TRBV19 and TRBJ2-3, with TRBD1 as a possible D gene (6 bases). The receptor was isolated from a woman in her 30s with Graves disease. The CDR3 nucleotides read TGTGCCAGTAGGGAAAGGGGGACAGATACGCAGTATTTT. The encoded protein is CASRERGTDTQYF.